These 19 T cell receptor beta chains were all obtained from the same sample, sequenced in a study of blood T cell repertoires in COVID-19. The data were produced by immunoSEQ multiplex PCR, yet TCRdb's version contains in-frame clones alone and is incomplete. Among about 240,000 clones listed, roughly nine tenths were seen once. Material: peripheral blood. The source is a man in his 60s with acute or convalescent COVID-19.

This chain's CDR3 is CSVAVLSSYEQYF. The CDR3 bases are TGCAGCGTAGCGGTCCTCAGCTCCTACGAGCAGTACTTC. The chain has TRBV29-1 and TRBJ2-7; TRBD2 might be the D (5 bases). CDR3 size: 13 residues. Trimming left V 6 bases short and J 0 bases short, with 12 bases between. The germline gives CDR1 SQVTM, CDR2 ANQGSEA.

The CDR3 is CASSPDRGKEGNTIYF. The CDR3 DNA is TGTGCCAGTAGTCCCGACAGGGGGAAAGAAGGAAACACCATATATTTT. The V call is TRBV19, the J call TRBJ1-3; TRBD1 matches 9 bases. The CDR3 extends over 16 amino acids. Germline lookup yields CDR1 LNHDA and CDR2 SQIVND (reference sequence). J lost 4 bases, V lost 5 bases, and 9 bases had no gene match.

The CDR3 bases are TGTGCCAGCAGTTTTCCCCGGGTTAAACTGTTTTTT. It yields the protein CASSFPRVKLFF. The chain links TRBV28 to TRBJ1-4, with D unresolved. V was shortened by 3 bases and J by 11 bases, with 10 bases between the two germline ends. Germline V gene lookup returns CDR1 MDHEN and CDR2 SYDVKM. This CDR3 spans 12 amino acids.

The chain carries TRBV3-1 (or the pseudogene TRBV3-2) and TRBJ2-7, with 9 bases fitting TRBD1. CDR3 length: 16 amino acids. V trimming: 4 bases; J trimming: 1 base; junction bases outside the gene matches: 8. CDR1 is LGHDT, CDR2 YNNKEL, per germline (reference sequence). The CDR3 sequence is CASSLTTGTGSYEQYF. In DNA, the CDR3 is TGTGCCAGCAGCCTTACTACCGGGACAGGGTCCTACGAGCAGTACTTC.

In nucleotides, the CDR3 is TGTGCCAGCAGTAGCGGCCCCCGGTGGGGCTATGGCTACACCTTC. As protein: CASSSGPRWGYGYTF. The gene calls are TRBV6-5 and TRBJ1-2; no firm D call. Per germline, CDR1 MNHEY and CDR2 SVGAGI. The CDR3 has 15 amino acids. Trimming removed 5 bases at V and 4 bases at J, with 17 bases between.

The CDR3 protein is CASSWGEQGTDTQYF. CDR3 sequence (DNA): TGCGCCAGCAGCTGGGGAGAACAAGGCACAGATACGCAGTATTTT. The V call is TRBV5-1, the J call TRBJ2-3, with D perhaps matching TRBD2 (5 bases). CDR3 length equals 15 residues. The germline V and J ends were trimmed by 3 bases and 1 base, with 12 bases remaining between them. Germline V gene lookup returns CDR1 SGHRS and CDR2 YFSETQ.

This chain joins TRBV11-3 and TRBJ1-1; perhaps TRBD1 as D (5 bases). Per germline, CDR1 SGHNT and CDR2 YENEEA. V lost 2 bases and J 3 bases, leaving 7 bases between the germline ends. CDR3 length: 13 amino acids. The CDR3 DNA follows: TGTGCCAGCAGCTTATGGGGGGACACTGAAGCTTTCTTT. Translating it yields CASSLWGDTEAFF.

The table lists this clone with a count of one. CDR3 DNA sequence: TGTGCCAGTAGCAAGGACAGGGTGGTATCTGAAGCTTTCTTT. Translated, it gives CASSKDRVVSEAFF. The chain is built from TRBV19 and TRBJ1-1; 8 bases map to TRBD1. The germline CDR1 and CDR2 sequences are LNHDA and SQIVND (reference sequence). CDR3 length equals 14 residues. V shed 6 bases and J 6 bases; nucleotides not matched to a gene: 9.

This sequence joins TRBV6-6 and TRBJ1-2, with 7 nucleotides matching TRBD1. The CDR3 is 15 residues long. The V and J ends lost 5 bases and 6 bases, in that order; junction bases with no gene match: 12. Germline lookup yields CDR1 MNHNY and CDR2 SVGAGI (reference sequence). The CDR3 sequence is CASSPEGDRRNGYTF. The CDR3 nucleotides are TGTGCCAGCAGTCCTGAGGGGGACAGACGGAATGGCTACACCTTC.

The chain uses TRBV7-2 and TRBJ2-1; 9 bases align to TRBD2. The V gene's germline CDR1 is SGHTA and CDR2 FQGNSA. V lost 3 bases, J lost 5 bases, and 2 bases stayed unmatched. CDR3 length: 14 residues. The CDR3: CASSFSSGNNEQFF. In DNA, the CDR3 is TGTGCCAGCAGCTTCTCTAGCGGGAACAATGAGCAGTTCTTC.

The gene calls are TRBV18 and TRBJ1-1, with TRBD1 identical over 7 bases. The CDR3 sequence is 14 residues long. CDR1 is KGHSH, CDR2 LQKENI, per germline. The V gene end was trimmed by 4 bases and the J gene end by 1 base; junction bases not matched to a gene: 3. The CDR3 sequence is CASSLQGRNTEAFF. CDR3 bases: TGTGCCAGCTCACTACAGGGGCGGAACACTGAAGCTTTCTTT.

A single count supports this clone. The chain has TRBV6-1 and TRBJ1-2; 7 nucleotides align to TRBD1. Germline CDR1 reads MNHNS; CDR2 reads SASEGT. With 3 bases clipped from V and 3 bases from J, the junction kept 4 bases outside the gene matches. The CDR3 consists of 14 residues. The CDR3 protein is CASSERGGDYGYTF. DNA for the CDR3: TGTGCCAGCAGTGAGAGAGGGGGCGACTATGGCTACACCTTC.

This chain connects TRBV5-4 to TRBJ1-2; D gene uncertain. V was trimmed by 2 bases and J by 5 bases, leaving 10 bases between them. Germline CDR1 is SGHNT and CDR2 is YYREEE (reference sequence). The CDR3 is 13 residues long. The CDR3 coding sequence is TGTGCCAGCAGCTTAGATGAGGGATATGGCTACACCTTC. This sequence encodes CASSLDEGYGYTF.

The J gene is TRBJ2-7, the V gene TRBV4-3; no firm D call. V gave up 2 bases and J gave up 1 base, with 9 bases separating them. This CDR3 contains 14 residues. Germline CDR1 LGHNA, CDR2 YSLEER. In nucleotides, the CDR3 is TGCGCCAGCAGCCAATCACCCCAGTCCTACGAGCAGTACTTC. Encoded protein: CASSQSPQSYEQYF.

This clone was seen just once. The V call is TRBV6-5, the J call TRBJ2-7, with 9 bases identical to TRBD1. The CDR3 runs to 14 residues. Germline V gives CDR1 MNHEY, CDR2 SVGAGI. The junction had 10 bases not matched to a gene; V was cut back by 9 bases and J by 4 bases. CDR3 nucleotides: TGTGCCAGTCAATTACAGGGGGCGCGTTACGAGCAGTACTTC. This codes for CASQLQGARYEQYF.

Here the CDR3 reads CATQGPGVYGYTF. CDR3 in DNA: TGTGCCACCCAGGGTCCTGGGGTCTATGGCTACACCTTC. The V call is TRBV24-1, the J call TRBJ1-2; maybe TRBD1 (5 bases). Trimming removed 9 bases from V and 4 bases from J, with 14 bases in between. In germline, CDR1 is KGHDR, CDR2 SFDVKD. This CDR3 is 13 amino acids long.

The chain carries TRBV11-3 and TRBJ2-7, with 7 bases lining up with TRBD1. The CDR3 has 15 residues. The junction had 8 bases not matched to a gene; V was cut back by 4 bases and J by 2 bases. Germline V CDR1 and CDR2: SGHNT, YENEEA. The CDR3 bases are TGTGCCAGCAGCTCGGGACAGCTCCCTCCCTACGAGCAGTACTTC. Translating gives CASSSGQLPPYEQYF. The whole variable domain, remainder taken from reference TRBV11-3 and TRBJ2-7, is EAGVVQSPRYKIIEKKQPVAFWCNPISGHNTLYWYLQNLGQGPELLIRYENEEAVDDSQLPKDRFSAERLKGVDSTLKIQPAELGDSAVYLCASSSGQLPPYEQYFGPGTRLTVT.

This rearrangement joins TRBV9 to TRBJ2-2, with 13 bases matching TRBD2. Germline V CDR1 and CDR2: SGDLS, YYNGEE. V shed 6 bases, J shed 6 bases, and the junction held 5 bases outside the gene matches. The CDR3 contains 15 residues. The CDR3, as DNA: TGTGCCAGCACCCGACTAGCGGGAGGCCCCGGGGAGCTGTTTTTT. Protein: CASTRLAGGPGELFF.

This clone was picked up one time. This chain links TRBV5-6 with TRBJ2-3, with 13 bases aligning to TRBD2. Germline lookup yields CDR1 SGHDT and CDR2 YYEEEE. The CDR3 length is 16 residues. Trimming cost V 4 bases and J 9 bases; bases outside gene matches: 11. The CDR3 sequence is CASSPKGTSGTGTQYF. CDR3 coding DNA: TGTGCCAGCAGCCCGAAGGGGACTAGCGGGACAGGCACGCAGTATTTT.